Below, 21 T cell receptor beta chains from the same sample are listed, as sequenced in a study of blood T cell repertoires in COVID-19. TCRdb keeps only in-frame clones here, not all; method: immunoSEQ multiplex PCR. The sample lists roughly 45,000 clones; 65% to 85% were seen once. The specimen was peripheral blood. All receptors derive from a man aged 45-65 years with active COVID-19.

This clone appeared once. This chain's CDR3 is CASSQQGQPQHF. In DNA, the CDR3 is TGTGCCAGCAGCCAACAGGGTCAGCCCCAGCATTTT. V is TRBV4-2 and J is TRBJ1-5; maybe TRBD1 (5 bases). V was shortened by 2 bases and J by 6 bases, with 5 bases between the two germline ends. Per the germline V gene, CDR1 is LGHNA and CDR2 is YNFKEQ. The CDR3 is 12 residues long.

The V call is TRBV13, the J call TRBJ2-7; D is perhaps TRBD1 (5 bases). The CDR3 is 15 amino acids. The V end lost 0 bases, the J end lost 2 bases, and 11 bases lay between the germline ends. CDR1 and CDR2 from the germline V gene are PRHDT and FYEKMQ (reference sequence). CDR3 sequence (DNA): TGTGCCAGCAGCTTAGGCCCAGGGCTAACCTACGAGCAGTACTTC. The encoded protein is CASSLGPGLTYEQYF.

This sequence joins TRBV27 and TRBJ2-2, with TRBD1 as a possible D gene (5 bases). V was shortened by 4 bases and J by 3 bases, with 9 bases between the two germline ends. Germline CDR1 reads MNHEY; CDR2 reads SMNVEV (reference sequence). There are 14 residues in the CDR3. CDR3 DNA sequence: TGTGCCAGCAGTTCTTGGGGCGACACCGGGGAGCTGTTTTTT. Its protein is CASSSWGDTGELFF.

A few counts support this clone. The chain is built from TRBV7-2 and TRBJ1-1; no clear D gene. With 3 bases removed from V and 5 bases from J, the gap between germline ends came to 13 bases. The CDR3 consists of 14 residues. The germline gives CDR1 SGHTA, CDR2 FQGNSA. The CDR3 region has the DNA TGTGCCAGCAGCTTCAAGGGTTCGGGGACTGAAGCTTTCTTT. Translating gives CASSFKGSGTEAFF.

V and J are TRBV21-1 and TRBJ2-1; the table's D call, TRBD1, was not checked against the DNA. TRBV21-1 corresponds to a pseudogene. The CDR3 runs 16 residues. In nucleotides, the CDR3 is TGTGCCAGCACCTCTAAAGGGGGATTCATCTACAATGAGCAGTTCTTC. As protein: CASTSKGGFIYNEQFF.

This chain joins TRBV4-1 and TRBJ2-5; possible D gene TRBD2, 5 bases. Trimming pared 0 bases from V and 5 bases from J, leaving 16 bases between. CDR1 and CDR2 (germline): MGHRA, YSYEKL. CDR3 length: 16 amino acids. In DNA form, the CDR3 reads TGCGCCAGCAGCCAAGAGGAGGTGGGCGGTTGGGAGACCCAGTACTTC. This gives the protein CASSQEEVGGWETQYF.

J is TRBJ2-1 and V is TRBV15, with TRBD1 as a possible D gene (5 bases). Germline V gene lookup returns CDR1 LNHNV and CDR2 YYDKDF (reference sequence). V shed 3 bases and J shed 5 bases, with 8 bases lying between them. The CDR3 loop spans 13 amino acids. This CDR3 is CATSSIGDNEQFF. CDR3 DNA sequence: TGTGCCACCAGCAGCATAGGGGACAATGAGCAGTTCTTC.

For this clone: Compared with germline, one end of the junction differs, possibly owing to a read error. The chain recombines TRBV4-3 with TRBJ1-6; 7 bases agree with TRBD1. Germline-derived CDR1 and CDR2 are LGHNA and YSLEER. This CDR3 has 19 amino acids. The CDR3 bases are TGCGCCAGCAGCCAAGATCCGCCGCGGGACAGATACTATGATTCACCCCTCCACTTT. Translated: CASSQDPPRDRYYDSPLHF.

This clone was seen repeatedly, ten times or more. One junction end does not reproduce the germline sequence, and a read error may be involved. CDR3 protein: CASSRQTSDEQYF. As DNA, the CDR3 is TGTGCCAGCAGCCGACAGACCTCCGACGAGCAGTACTTC. The chain combines TRBV14 with TRBJ2-7, with a weak D call TRBD1 (5 bases). Per germline, CDR1 SGHDN and CDR2 FVKESK. This CDR3 contains 13 residues.

The chain has TRBV2 and TRBJ2-1; 15 positions agree with TRBD2. Unmatched junction bases numbered 4, after V lost 4 bases and J lost 3 bases. CDR1 and CDR2 (germline): SNHLY, FYNNEI. This CDR3 comprises 17 residues. In DNA, the CDR3 is TGTGCCAGCAGTGGGACTAGCGGGGGGGCCTTCTACAATGAGCAGTTCTTC. Its translation: CASSGTSGGAFYNEQFF.

V and J are TRBV10-3 and TRBJ2-5, with a weak D call TRBD1 (6 bases). Trimming shortened V by 0 bases and J by 2 bases, and 13 bases separated the two germline ends. The CDR3 covers 16 residues. Germline loops: CDR1 ENHRY, CDR2 SYGVKD. CDR3 amino acids: CAISESWGQKQETQYF. In DNA form, the CDR3 reads TGTGCCATCAGTGAGTCGTGGGGGCAGAAGCAAGAGACCCAGTACTTC.

The rearrangement uses TRBV5-1 and TRBJ1-1, with D possibly being TRBD1 (5 bases). The CDR3 has 13 residues. Deletions cut 1 base from V and 5 bases from J, with 9 bases between. CDR1 and CDR2 from the germline V gene are SGHRS and YFSETQ. The CDR3 protein is CASSLQGGTEAFF. DNA of the CDR3: TGCGCCAGCAGCTTGCAGGGAGGAACTGAAGCTTTCTTT.

The chain carries TRBV11-3 and TRBJ2-3; maybe TRBD2 (7 bases). Germline V CDR1 and CDR2: SGHNT, YENEEA. V lost 6 bases and J 2 bases, leaving 15 bases between the germline ends. The CDR3 is 15 residues long. For the CDR3, the DNA is TGTGCCAGCAGTTCCTGGGGGGGCCCCACAGATACGCAGTATTTT. Amino acid sequence: CASSSWGGPTDTQYF.

The chain is built from TRBV11-2 and TRBJ2-7; 8 bases agree with TRBD2. Trimming took 4 bases from V and 4 from J; bases not matched to a gene: 6. The V gene's germline CDR1 is SGHAT and CDR2 FQNNGV. The CDR3 is 14 amino acids. DNA of the CDR3: TGTGCCAGCAGCTCCACTACGGGGGGGTACGAGCAGTACTTC. Translation gives CASSSTTGGYEQYF.

V usage is TRBV6-5 and J usage is TRBJ1-5; 9 bases are a match to TRBD1. CDR3 length: 15 amino acids. Germline V lookup: CDR1 MNHEY, CDR2 SVGAGI. V lost 6 bases, J lost 2 bases, and 5 bases stayed unmatched. This CDR3 is CASSRTGAGNQPQHF. In DNA form, the CDR3 reads TGTGCCAGCAGCCGGACAGGGGCGGGCAATCAGCCCCAGCATTTT.

The CDR3 coding sequence is TGTGCCAGCAATCCCCGGGACAGGGAGAATTCACCCCTCCACTTT. This sequence encodes CASNPRDRENSPLHF. This chain joins TRBV6-6 and TRBJ1-6, with 9 bases matching TRBD1. The CDR3 totals 15 residues. Germline CDR1 is MNHNY and CDR2 is SVGAGI (reference sequence). Unmatched junction bases numbered 8, after V lost 7 bases and J lost 7 bases.

The rearrangement joins TRBV29-1 to TRBJ2-7; 11 bases map to TRBD2. Germline V gives CDR1 SQVTM, CDR2 ANQGSEA. V was pared by 4 bases and J by 3 bases, with 2 bases of the junction left unmatched. This CDR3 region has 13 residues. The CDR3 here is CSVVGTSGYEQYF. CDR3 nucleotide sequence: TGCAGCGTTGTGGGGACTAGCGGCTACGAGCAGTACTTC.

This rearrangement joins TRBV11-2 to TRBJ2-5; TRBD2 agrees at 11 bases. Germline V gene data show CDR1 as SGHAT and CDR2 as FQNNGV. The junction had 7 bases not matched to a gene; V was cut back by 5 bases and J by 2 bases. The CDR3 totals 16 residues. CDR3 in amino acids: CASSPPIAGGQETQYF. CDR3 DNA sequence: TGTGCCAGCAGCCCTCCCATAGCGGGGGGGCAAGAGACCCAGTACTTC.

The chain employs TRBV21-1 and TRBJ1-2; the D call of TRBD1 is as the table states it, not checked on the DNA. TRBV21-1 is labeled a pseudogene. The length of the CDR3 is 17 residues. The CDR3 reads CASSCPSLGTGLEDYTF. CDR3 in DNA: TGTGCCAGCAGCTGCCCTTCCTTGGGGACAGGCCTTGAGGACTACACCTTC.

The chain is built from TRBV5-4 and TRBJ1-2, with D perhaps TRBD1 (6 bases). Germline V gene sequence: CDR1 SGHNT, CDR2 YYREEE (reference sequence). V dropped 6 bases and J dropped 7 bases, with 16 bases sitting between them. The CDR3 covers 13 residues. The CDR3 is CASTDTGWAGYTF. In DNA, the CDR3 is TGTGCCAGCACCGATACAGGGTGGGCTGGCTACACCTTC.

This clone is termed medium-sized. The chain recombines TRBV5-1 with TRBJ2-7, with D perhaps TRBD1 (7 bases). The germline V and J ends were trimmed by 0 bases and 4 bases, with 20 bases remaining between them. This CDR3 is built from 17 residues. Looked up from germline, CDR1 is SGHRS and CDR2 is YFSETQ. CDR3 in DNA: TGCGCCAGCAGCTTGGCCGAGGGGGCCTCAGGGAGGTACGAGCAGTACTTC. Translation: CASSLAEGASGRYEQYF.